Listed below are T cell receptor beta chains from one sample, sequenced in a study of Ad26.COV2.S vaccination and SARS-CoV-2 variants. Clones were read by immunoSEQ multiplex PCR, and TCRdb kept only the in-frame ones, dropping some. The data hold some 350,000 clones, with 90% observed a single time. Sequencing used peripheral blood, obtained in a trial of Ad26.COV2.S vaccine versus placebo. These TCRs come from a person aged 18-65 years who received the Ad26.COV2.S COVID-19 vaccine or a placebo. CDR3s include the opening cysteine and the closing phenylalanine or tryptophan. The D gene is left open where the match is weak. Not every row has a clone size; where given, it reads once, few, many or a size class.

v_call	clone_size	j_call	d_call	cdr3_aa	cdr3_nt
TRBV5-1	-	TRBJ2-3	-	CASSLELADTQYF	TGCGCCAGCAGCTTGGAACTCGCAGATACGCAGTATTTT
TRBV5-6	-	TRBJ1-1	-	CASSIRQDGTEAFF	TGTGCCAGCAGCATCCGACAGGACGGCACTGAAGCTTTCTTT
TRBV5-1	-	TRBJ2-5	TRBD2	CASSLFAGGQETQYF	TGCGCCAGCAGCTTGTTTGCGGGGGGTCAAGAGACCCAGTACTTC
TRBV7-2	-	TRBJ2-5	-	CASSLASFLEKETQYF	TGTGCCAGCAGCTTAGCCTCCTTTCTCGAGAAAGAGACCCAGTACTTC
TRBV5-6	-	TRBJ1-2	-	CASSFDKGGGYTF	TGTGCCAGCAGCTTTGACAAGGGTGGCGGCTACACCTTC
TRBV7-2	-	TRBJ1-5	-	CASSFGSLGGNQPQHF	TGTGCCAGCAGCTTCGGAAGCCTGGGCGGCAATCAGCCCCAGCATTTT
TRBV25-1	-	TRBJ2-2	-	CASSEPRTNTGELFF	TGTGCCAGCAGTGAACCTCGGACAAACACCGGGGAGCTGTTTTTT
TRBV2	-	TRBJ2-5	-	CASSEEETQYF	TGTGCCAGCAGTGAGGAAGAGACCCAGTACTTC
TRBV19	-	TRBJ1-5	-	CASSIGYQPQHF	TGTGCCAGTAGTATAGGGTATCAGCCCCAGCATTTT
TRBV5-6	-	TRBJ1-4	-	CASSLQRGYEKLFF	TGTGCCAGCAGCTTGCAAAGGGGGTATGAAAAACTGTTTTTT
TRBV10-3	-	TRBJ2-3	TRBD2	CAISESNIREGGSTDTQYF	TGTGCCATCAGTGAGTCGAATATTAGGGAGGGCGGGAGCACAGATACGCAGTATTTT
TRBV12-3/TRBV12-4	-	TRBJ1-1	-	CASSLFRGTEAFF	TGTGCCAGCAGTCTTTTCCGAGGCACTGAAGCTTTCTTT
TRBV7-8	-	TRBJ2-1	-	CASSPVLNEQFF	TGTGCCAGCAGCCCGGTACTCAATGAGCAGTTCTTC
TRBV28	-	TRBJ2-6	TRBD1	CATGKQGNPGANVLTF	TGTGCCACAGGAAAACAGGGGAATCCTGGGGCCAACGTCCTGACTTTC
TRBV19	few	TRBJ1-5	-	CASSIGVDQPQHF	TGTGCCAGTAGTATAGGTGTGGATCAGCCCCAGCATTTT
TRBV2	-	TRBJ1-5	-	CASSAPGGSNQPQHF	TGTGCCAGCAGTGCCCCCGGGGGTAGCAATCAGCCCCAGCATTTT
TRBV27	-	TRBJ1-6	-	CASSSPGRGSPLHF	TGTGCCAGCAGTTCCCCAGGGAGAGGGTCACCCCTCCACTTT
TRBV9	-	TRBJ1-1	TRBD1	CASSPRTGEGTEAFF	TGTGCCAGCAGCCCTAGGACAGGGGAAGGCACTGAAGCTTTCTTT
TRBV20-1	-	TRBJ1-2	TRBD1	CSASSRTGLSNGYTF	TGCAGTGCTAGTAGCCGGACAGGGTTATCGAATGGCTACACCTTC
TRBV5-1	-	TRBJ2-5	-	CASRVAQETQYF	TGCGCCAGCAGGGTTGCCCAAGAGACCCAGTACTTC
TRBV18	-	TRBJ1-2	-	CASLEVGSNYGYTF	TGTGCCAGCTTGGAGGTGGGATCTAACTATGGCTACACCTTC
TRBV4-1	-	TRBJ1-1	TRBD1	CASSPLSTGGGTEAFF	TGCGCCAGCAGCCCACTTAGTACAGGGGGAGGCACTGAAGCTTTCTTT
TRBV5-1	-	TRBJ1-2	-	CASTLGRQPYYGYTF	TGCGCCAGCACCCTGGGGAGGCAACCATACTATGGCTACACCTTC
TRBV30	-	TRBJ1-4	-	CAWTLGAKLFF	TGTGCCTGGACCCTCGGGGCTAAACTGTTTTTT
TRBV30	-	TRBJ1-1	-	CAWSVLGMNTEAFF	TGTGCCTGGAGTGTACTAGGGATGAACACTGAAGCTTTCTTT